Listed here is a single T cell receptor (beta chain). This clonotype was counted ten times or more. What antigen it recognizes has not been identified. No base quality values were provided; no much bigger clone lies one nucleotide off. This entry comes from a study of early T cells in non-severe SARS-CoV-2 infection (dated by TCRdb to about 2021). Background for the entire study: Bulk RNA from unsorted whole blood was used for TCR sequencing, so alpha and beta chains could not be paired. The research as a whole found: VDJdb matching was skewed toward anti-spike CD8 responses, so virus-specific expansions were likely underestimated and private and CD4 specificities were missed.

Library preparation used 5' RACE. Sequenced using a NextSeq 500. In the TCR library protocol, unique molecular identifiers were attached to individual cDNA molecules to correct for PCR bias and sequencing error. TCR alpha and beta chains were both sequenced, and the abundances of alpha and beta sequences in each sample were closely correlated with each other. The authors' analysis ran thus. Decombinator V4 was used to annotate the V gene, J gene and CDR3 of the TCR sequences. Expanded TCRs were defined as changing significantly between any two time points under a Poisson model with p below 0.0001. TCR abundances were normalised to the total number of TCRs sequenced per sample and were expressed as counts per million. TRAV1-2 paired with TRAJ12, TRAJ20 or TRAJ33 defined MAIT TCRs, while TRAV10 paired with TRAJ18 defined iNKT TCRs. VDJdb, accessed on 1 November 2021, was searched for TCRs annotated for CMV, EBV and SARS-CoV-2, and TCRs annotated for more than one antigen were excluded. The raw public reads went through TCRdb reprocessing: fastp at Q25, MiXCR clone calling, in-frame beta chains kept. Entries that share a CDR3 protein sequence are merged under the most common genes and DNA. These V and J calls originate from TCRdb's pipeline instead of the authors' own analysis. This sample comprises tens of thousands of distinct CDR3 sequences, around 5.6% of them detected only once. Under 8% of the sample goes to the ten largest clones.

From its cysteine to its phenylalanine, the CDR3 spans 12 amino acids. Solely the CDR3 DNA is kept, with 36 bases framed from the first base. Sequences SGHAT (CDR1) and FQNNGV (CDR2) are obtained from the germline V gene. The V end gives up 8 bases and the J end 5 bases, leaving 5 bases in the junction not matched to a gene. Set within a cohort of healthcare workers in London, UK, this nested case-control study involved weekly PCR testing of nasopharyngeal swabs along with blood sampling. Between 23 and 31 March 2020, the week of the UK lockdown, healthcare workers were enrolled and then followed up weekly for as long as 16 weeks.

This chain is built from TRBV11-2 and TRBJ2-5; 7 bases in between match TRBD2. Sequencing input: whole blood. The source is an adult who was a healthcare worker with PCR-confirmed SARS-CoV-2 infection or an uninfected control (not recorded which). The encoded CDR3 is CASGAGVETQYF. The bases are TGTGCCAGCGGGGCGGGAGTCGAGACCCAGTACTTC.